This TCR beta chain emerged from a study of blood T cell repertoires in COVID-19. Repertoires were generated with immunoSEQ multiplex PCR, while TCRdb's copy carries only in-frame clones and drops some. The repertoire holds 100,000 to 120,000 clones, about 85% seen once, with around an eighth in the top ten. V was clipped by 3 bases and J by 1 base, with 6 bases between them. The CDR3 contains 13 residues. The genes are TRBV12-3 or TRBV12-4 and TRBJ2-5, with D unresolved. This sequence was found in a human donor in a cohort sampled during active COVID-19. The specimen sequenced was peripheral blood. DNA of the CDR3: TGTGCCAGCAGTTTCAGTCTCCAAGAGACCCAGTACTTC. As protein: CASSFSLQETQYF.